This T cell receptor (beta chain) came from a study of regulatory T cells in long-lasting Graves disease. Across the study: Duration of antithyroid drug therapy among newly diagnosed Graves' patients was under 3 months.

As for time point: newly diagnosed GD, antithyroid drugs for less than 3 months. PBMCs provided the RNA from which the TCR library was made. Germline V gene lookup returns CDR1 MNHNS and CDR2 SASEGT. This CDR3 has 14 amino acids. Worth noting for this clonotype: The antigen remains unidentified. The junction differs from germline at one of its ends, possibly a read error.

CDR3 regions were amplified by Arm-PCR using iRepertoire HTBI primers to build TCR beta libraries. One entry per CDR3 protein, called by TCRdb with MiXCR from the multiplex PCR reads. Here the sample spans 600,000 to 650,000 distinct CDR3 sequences, 16% being singletons. Study results and limitations: Persistent disease samples used TRBV28, TRBJ1-2 and TRBJ2-5 preferentially.

These sequences were also reported in another study, on T cells in Graves' hyperthyroidism and ophthalmopathy. This second report adds: The authors deemed Graves' hyperthyroidism stable absent ophthalmopathy progression within 18 months. Subjects aged 18 to 65 presented with newly diagnosed hyperthyroidism of less than 2 months' duration.

This receptor was obtained from a woman aged 25-40 years with Graves disease. This sequence joins TRBV6-1 and TRBJ1-1; D is undetermined. Sequenced material: peripheral blood mononuclear cells (PBMCs), taken at new diagnosis, from a patient treated with antithyroid drugs. The CDR3 is CASSRGNTNTGAFF. The CDR3 bases are TGTGCCAGCAGCCGCGGCAATACCAACACTGGAGCTTTCTTT.